These T cell receptor beta chains were read from a single sample in a study of cytomegalovirus exposure and HLA in healthy donors. Using immunoSEQ multiplex PCR, the repertoire was profiled, and TCRdb retains in-frame clones only, with some absent. The sample lists roughly 190,000 clones; about 69% were seen once. Sequenced sample: PBMCs. These receptors were collected from a man aged 25-45 years in good health and CMV-seropositive. Each CDR3 is given with its conserved first and last residue. A D gene is named only where the DNA matches it firmly. Expanded clones are given a class, and other clones once, few, many or no size at all.

d_call,j_call,clone_size,v_call,cdr3_nt,cdr3_aa
TRBD1,TRBJ2-1,few,TRBV7-2,TGTGCCAGCAGCTCACAGGGGGCGGGGTACAATGAGCAGTTCTTC,CASSSQGAGYNEQFF
TRBD1,TRBJ1-5,NA,TRBV7-2,TGTGCCAGCAGCTTAGTAGGAGGGGACAGCTATCAGCCCCAGCATTTT,CASSLVGGDSYQPQHF
NA,TRBJ1-3,NA,TRBV7-2,TGTGCCAGCAGCTTAGGACACAGCTCTGGAAACACCATATATTTT,CASSLGHSSGNTIYF
NA,TRBJ1-6,NA,TRBV10-3,TGTGCCATCAAGGGGCCGCAAAATTCACCCCTCCACTTT,CAIKGPQNSPLHF
TRBD1,TRBJ1-1,NA,TRBV10-3,TGTGCCATCAGTGCGCGACAGGGGGCCACTGAAGCTTTCTTT,CAISARQGATEAFF
TRBD1,TRBJ1-2,NA,TRBV4-3,TGCGCCAGCAGCCACCAAGGGGGCTTCGGCTACACCTTC,CASSHQGGFGYTF
TRBD1,TRBJ2-7,NA,TRBV7-2,TGTGCCAGCAGCCCGACGTCGGGACAGACCTACGAGCAGTACTTC,CASSPTSGQTYEQYF
NA,TRBJ1-6,NA,TRBV27,TGTGCCAGCAGTCCGACCACACAGGGTTCACCCCTCCACTTT,CASSPTTQGSPLHF
NA,TRBJ2-3,NA,TRBV19,TGTGCCAGTAGGTCTGTGGGAGGAACAGATACGCAGTATTTT,CASRSVGGTDTQYF
TRBD1,TRBJ2-7,few,TRBV7-8,TGTGCCAGCAGCTTAACCGACAGGGGTGCCTACGAGCAGTACTTC,CASSLTDRGAYEQYF
NA,TRBJ2-2,few,TRBV7-3,TGTGCCAGCAGTCGGGACTCCGGGGAGCTGTTTTTT,CASSRDSGELFF
TRBD1,TRBJ2-7,NA,TRBV9,TGTGCCAGCAGCCCCCGGACAGGAGGAACCTACGAGCAGTACTTC,CASSPRTGGTYEQYF
TRBD1,TRBJ2-7,once,TRBV28,TGTGCCAGCAGTCCACCGCTGGGACAGACCGGGTCCTACGAGCAGTACTTC,CASSPPLGQTGSYEQYF
NA,TRBJ1-1,NA,TRBV7-9,TGTGCCAGCAGCGCGGGGAACACTGAAGCTTTCTTT,CASSAGNTEAFF
NA,TRBJ2-5,once,TRBV9,TGTGCCAGCAGCGTAGCTGCGGAGTTACGGGAGACCCAGTACTTC,CASSVAAELRETQYF
NA,TRBJ2-1,NA,TRBV2,TGTGCCAGCGGTTTATACCTCAGGAATGAGCAGTTCTTC,CASGLYLRNEQFF
TRBD1,TRBJ2-1,NA,TRBV4-3,TGCGCCAGCAGCCAAGACACAGGGGTTCTCTACAATGAGCAGTTCTTC,CASSQDTGVLYNEQFF
TRBD2,TRBJ2-1,NA,TRBV7-3,TGTGCCAGCAGCGCCCCGGGGGGCTACAATGAGCAGTTCTTC,CASSAPGGYNEQFF
TRBD2,TRBJ2-1,NA,TRBV4-2,TGTGCCAGCAGCTTCCAGCGGGATCGGAACAATGAGCAGTTCTTC,CASSFQRDRNNEQFF
TRBD2,TRBJ2-5,NA,TRBV25-1,TGTGCCAGCAGTGATCCGGGACTATCAGAGACCCAGTACTTC,CASSDPGLSETQYF
TRBD2,TRBJ2-1,NA,TRBV5-8,TGTGCCAGCAGCTGGGCGACGCACTCAATAGCGGGAGGGCCAAATGAGCAGTTCTTC,CASSWATHSIAGGPNEQFF
TRBD1,TRBJ1-1,NA,TRBV29-1,TGCAGCGTTGTCAACCAGGGGGTGGGGAACACTGAAGCTTTCTTT,CSVVNQGVGNTEAFF
TRBD1,TRBJ1-6,NA,TRBV4-2,TGTGCCAGCAGCCAAAGGCGGGACAGACACTCACCCCTCCACTTT,CASSQRRDRHSPLHF
NA,TRBJ1-6,NA,TRBV11-2,TGTGCCAGCAGCTTAGGGGGGAGGAGGGGAAGCTCCTATAATTCACCCCTCCACTTT,CASSLGGRRGSSYNSPLHF
TRBD2,TRBJ2-7,NA,TRBV4-1,TGCGCCAGCAGCCCCGCGGGGGGCCCCTCCTACGAGCAGTACTTC,CASSPAGGPSYEQYF
NA,TRBJ2-7,NA,TRBV7-3,TGTGCCAGCAGCTTCGGACGGGAGTACGAGCAGTACTTC,CASSFGREYEQYF
TRBD1,TRBJ1-2,NA,TRBV5-4,TGTGCCAGCAGCTTAGGGGGAGGGACAGGCATTTTTGGCTACACCTTC,CASSLGGGTGIFGYTF
NA,TRBJ2-4,few,TRBV11-2,TGTGCCAGCAGCTCCCGTCTAGCCAAAAACATTCAGTACTTC,CASSSRLAKNIQYF
TRBD1,TRBJ1-2,few,TRBV28,TGTGCCAGCAGGGCCCAGGGGGCGGGTGGCTACACCTTC,CASRAQGAGGYTF
NA,TRBJ2-7,NA,TRBV6-5,TGTGCCAGCAGTTACTCCTTTTCGGACGAGCAGTACTTC,CASSYSFSDEQYF
NA,TRBJ2-5,NA,TRBV6-5,TGTGCCAGCAGTTGGGACATCCAAGAGACCCAGTACTTC,CASSWDIQETQYF
TRBD2,TRBJ2-1,NA,TRBV10-1,TGCGCCGGGGGGTGCGGGAGCTCCTACAATGAGCAGTTCTTC,CAGGCGSSYNEQFF
NA,TRBJ1-3,NA,TRBV7-3,TGTGCCAGCAGCTTAGGGTTTGGCAGCGGCTCTGGAAACACCATATATTTT,CASSLGFGSGSGNTIYF
TRBD1,TRBJ1-4,few,TRBV7-6,TGTGCCAGCAGCTCGCGGACAGGCTCCAATGAAAAACTGTTTTTT,CASSSRTGSNEKLFF
NA,TRBJ1-4,NA,TRBV9,TGTGCCAGCAGCTTTTCAGGGTTTCGGGAAAAACTGTTTTTT,CASSFSGFREKLFF
TRBD2,TRBJ2-5,NA,TRBV9,TGTGCCAGCAGCTTACGGACTAGCGCGGAGACCCAGTACTTC,CASSLRTSAETQYF
TRBD1,TRBJ1-1,NA,TRBV7-2,TGTGCCAGCAGCATTGACAGGGGCGCTGAAGCTTTCTTT,CASSIDRGAEAFF
TRBD2,TRBJ2-1,NA,TRBV27,TGTGCCAGCAGTTTATCACGACTAGCGGGAGAATATGAGCAGTTCTTC,CASSLSRLAGEYEQFF
NA,TRBJ1-2,NA,TRBV18,TGTGCCAGCTCAGATGCAGGGGAAATCTCGTATGGCTACACCTTC,CASSDAGEISYGYTF
NA,TRBJ2-2,NA,TRBV11-3,TGTGCCAGCAGCCGAGACTACAGCGGTTCCACCGGGGAGCTGTTTTTT,CASSRDYSGSTGELFF
NA,TRBJ2-6,NA,TRBV14,TGTGCCAGCAGCCTCAGGATCTCTGGGGCCAACGTCCTGACTTTC,CASSLRISGANVLTF
NA,TRBJ1-3,NA,TRBV10-3,TGTGCCATCAGTGATACGGGGAACTCTGGAAACACCATATATTTT,CAISDTGNSGNTIYF
TRBD2,TRBJ2-3,NA,TRBV19,TGTGCCAGTACGTCCCTAGCGGGGAACACAGATACGCAGTATTTT,CASTSLAGNTDTQYF
NA,TRBJ1-6,NA,TRBV18,TGTGCCAGCTCACCGGGACAAGATTCACCCCTCCACTTT,CASSPGQDSPLHF
NA,TRBJ2-2,NA,TRBV21-1,TGTGCCAGCAGCGCAACTAGCGGAAGACCCAACTACACCGGGGAGCTGTTTTTT,CASSATSGRPNYTGELFF
TRBD1,TRBJ2-3,NA,TRBV4-1,TGCGCCAGCAGCCAAGATCCAGGGGACAGGGAGGCGGGCTACACAGATACGCAGTATTTT,CASSQDPGDREAGYTDTQYF